This TCR beta chain was captured in a study of blood T cells in healthy people across ages. A second PCR, run for about 7 to 11 cycles, used a sample-barcoded 5' primer plus a J-beta primer mix. The template-switch adaptor was a 5' adaptor with 12 random nucleotides. It tagged each cDNA molecule. In TCRdb, the 5' RACE reads were re-called with MiXCR into one record per CDR3 protein. The repertoire consists of approximately 800,000 distinct CDR3 sequences, with approximately 60% occurring once and the leading ten covering around 25%. Germline V gene lookup returns CDR1 SGHRS and CDR2 YFSETQ. The CDR3 is 15 amino acids. The ends lost 7 bases at V and 0 bases at J; junction bases unmatched: 6.

The clonotype was recovered from a man aged 40-55 years in good health. Sequenced: blood. The J gene is TRBJ2-5, the V gene TRBV5-1; 10 nucleotides match TRBD2. This CDR3 reads CASASGGAHQETQYF. In DNA form, the CDR3 reads TGCGCCAGCGCAAGCGGGGGGGCCCACCAAGAGACCCAGTACTTC. Full variable domain (rest looked up from reference TRBV5-1 and TRBJ2-5): KAGVTQTPRYLIKTRGQQVTLSCSPISGHRSVSWYQQTPGQGLQFLFEYFSETQRNKGNFPGRFSGRQFSNSRSEMNVSTLELGDSALYLCASASGGAHQETQYFGPGTRLLVL.